What follows is one T cell receptor (beta chain) and its context. Its antigen remains unknown. This record belongs to a study of CD8 T cells in Susac syndrome. The study, taken as a whole, reports: CD4+ repertoires of Susac syndrome patients lacked detectable clonal expansion.

Random hexamers were used to reverse transcribe roughly 0.45 to 1 ug of RNA. TCRdb redid the calling of the immunoSEQ multiplex PCR reads with MiXCR, one entry per CDR3 protein. The data hold 200,000 to 250,000 distinct CDR3 sequences, with less than 95% observed a single time. Germline CDR1 and CDR2: SGHTA and FQGNSA. The CDR3 covers 13 residues. Trimming pared 4 bases from V and 1 base from J, leaving 7 bases between. Input material: CD4+ T cells from PBMCs. The V call is TRBV7-2, the J call TRBJ1-1; D remains unclear. The TCR was taken from a human donor with Susac syndrome. The CDR3 DNA reads as TGTGCCAGCAGCTCATCAAGGAACACTGAAGCTTTCTTT. Amino acids: CASSSSRNTEAFF.